This T cell receptor beta chain was sequenced for a study of cytotoxic CD8 clonotypes in ibrutinib-treated CLL. The study's findings and limits: Increased clonality at ibrutinib response gave way to a return toward baseline at progression. Age-matched healthy donor levels were exceeded by baseline clonality, which tracked circulating CD8+ T-cell counts. On treatment, the uncommon public clonotypes contracted or remained stable.

Measured with immunoSEQ multiplex PCR; TCRdb has only the in-frame clones, and not every one. The data contain some 65,000 clones, around 60% of them singletons. About this clone: As yet, its antigen is unknown.

Approximately 1.9 micrograms of genomic DNA, which was extracted from cryopreserved PBMCs, served as the material used for the TCR beta libraries. The sequence came from a human donor with chronic lymphocytic leukemia. Specimen: PBMCs, collected after 12 months of ibrutinib treatment.

CDR3 nucleotides: TGTGCCAGCAGCTTATACGGACAGGGCGCAGATACGCAGTATTTT. As protein: CASSLYGQGADTQYF. V is TRBV5-4 and J is TRBJ2-3; 8 bases match TRBD1. The junction had 6 bases not matched to a gene; V was cut back by 2 bases and J by 4 bases. CDR3 length: 15 residues. CDR1 SGHNT and CDR2 YYREEE come from the germline V gene (reference sequence).